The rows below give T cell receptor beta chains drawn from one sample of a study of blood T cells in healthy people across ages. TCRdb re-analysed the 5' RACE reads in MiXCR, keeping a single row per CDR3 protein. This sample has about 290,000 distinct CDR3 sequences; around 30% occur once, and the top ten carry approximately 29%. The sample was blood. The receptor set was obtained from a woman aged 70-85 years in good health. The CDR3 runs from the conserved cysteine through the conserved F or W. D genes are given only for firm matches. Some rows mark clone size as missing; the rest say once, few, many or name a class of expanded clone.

DNA: TGTGCCAGCAGCTTAGTTAGGGAGCAGTTCTTC
CDR3: CASSLVREQFF
J: TRBJ2-1
D: -
V: TRBV7-9
size: many

DNA: TGTGCCAGCAGACCAGACAGGGGGAGGCATGAGCAGTTCTTC
CDR3: CASRPDRGRHEQFF
J: TRBJ2-1
D: TRBD1
V: TRBV7-9
size: -

DNA: TGTGCCAGCAGCCAAGGAGGGGGGCGCGCAGATACGCAGTATTTT
CDR3: CASSQGGGRADTQYF
J: TRBJ2-3
D: -
V: TRBV3-1
size: -

DNA: TGTGCCAGCAGCCTACAAGCGGGAGACATCCAAGAGACCCAGTACTTC
CDR3: CASSLQAGDIQETQYF
J: TRBJ2-5
D: TRBD2
V: TRBV28
size: -

DNA: TGCGCCAGCAGCTCGACCGCGGGGGTCACCTCCTACGAGCAGTACTTC
CDR3: CASSSTAGVTSYEQYF
J: TRBJ2-7
D: TRBD2
V: TRBV5-1
size: few

DNA: TGTGCCAGCAGCTCCCGTTGGGGGGGTGAGGAGACCCAGTACTTC
CDR3: CASSSRWGGEETQYF
J: TRBJ2-5
D: TRBD2
V: TRBV11-2
size: -

DNA: TGCAGCGAGTCTGTCGGGGGCAATGAGCAGTTCTTC
CDR3: CSESVGGNEQFF
J: TRBJ2-1
D: -
V: TRBV29-1
size: few

DNA: TGTGCCAGCAGCGACGGACGGCTAAATGGCTACACCTTC
CDR3: CASSDGRLNGYTF
J: TRBJ1-2
D: -
V: TRBV3-1
size: -

DNA: TGTGCCAGCAGTAGGGGACTAGCCGGTCAAGAGACCCAGTACTTC
CDR3: CASSRGLAGQETQYF
J: TRBJ2-5
D: TRBD2
V: TRBV6-1
size: few

DNA: TGTGCCAGCTCTGAGGGGACAGGGGGGTTCTCACCCCTCCACTTT
CDR3: CASSEGTGGFSPLHF
J: TRBJ1-6
D: TRBD1
V: TRBV12-3/TRBV12-4
size: few

DNA: TGCAGTGCTAGGGCAGGCGTAGGCCAGCCCCAGCATTTT
CDR3: CSARAGVGQPQHF
J: TRBJ1-5
D: -
V: TRBV20-1
size: few

DNA: TGTGCCAGCAGTTCGGGGATTGGACAGGGGGCAGGAAACACCATATATTTT
CDR3: CASSSGIGQGAGNTIYF
J: TRBJ1-3
D: TRBD1
V: TRBV12-3/TRBV12-4
size: -

DNA: TGTGCCAGTAGCTTAGACAGGGCACCCTACAATGAGCAGTTCTTC
CDR3: CASSLDRAPYNEQFF
J: TRBJ2-1
D: TRBD1
V: TRBV11-2
size: -

DNA: TGCAGTGCTAGAGGACAGGCCGTCCACAAGGGCTACACCTTC
CDR3: CSARGQAVHKGYTF
J: TRBJ1-2
D: -
V: TRBV20-1
size: -

DNA: TGTGCCATCAGAGGACACGTCGGGAATTCCGGGACTAGCGGGGCGGACCAGTTCTTC
CDR3: CAIRGHVGNSGTSGADQFF
J: TRBJ2-1
D: TRBD2
V: TRBV10-3
size: -

DNA: TGCAGCGTTGCCCTAGAGGCAGATACGCAGTATTTT
CDR3: CSVALEADTQYF
J: TRBJ2-3
D: -
V: TRBV29-1
size: -